Sequencing of this T cell receptor (beta chain) was carried out in a study of T cells after somatic rescue of genetic block. The table came from immunoSEQ multiplex PCR; TCRdb's copy has only in-frame clones and leaves some out. The data contain approximately 12,000 clones, about 69% of them singletons. The sequenced sample consisted of peripheral blood mononuclear cells (PBMCs). The origin of this receptor is a boy aged 5-17 years.

DNA for the CDR3: TGTGCCAGCAGTTACGGGACAAAGAATTCACCCCTCCACTTT. This codes for CASSYGTKNSPLHF. The rearrangement links TRBV6-5 to TRBJ1-6, with D perhaps matching TRBD1 (6 bases). This CDR3 region has 14 residues. Trimming removed 2 bases at V and 7 bases at J, with 9 bases between. CDR1 and CDR2 from the germline V gene are MNHEY and SVGAGI.